This T cell receptor beta chain was profiled in a study of T cell responses to AZD1222 COVID-19 vaccine. Study results and limitations: Most donors were white British and more were female, and clonal diversity was possibly underestimated. Elevations in Spike-specific TCR breadth and depth followed administration of two AZD1222 doses.

Pooled in the analysis were second doses at about 4 or about 12 weeks. V gave up 1 base and J gave up 2 bases, with 9 bases separating them. Germline CDR1 reads KGHSH; CDR2 reads LQKENI. The CDR3 length is 14 residues. Libraries were prepared by immunoSEQ multiplex PCR; TCRdb keeps only in-frame clonotypes and omits some of them. The data hold nearly 110,000 clones, with around nine tenths observed a single time. On this clone: The target antigen is unknown.

The V and J genes are TRBV18 and TRBJ2-7; D might be TRBD1 or TRBD2, each matching 5 bases. The starting material was peripheral blood, obtained 28 days after the second AZD1222 dose. The clonotype was recovered from an adult who received the AZD1222 COVID-19 vaccine. The CDR3 nucleotides are TGTGCCAGCTCACCACGGACGGGGCCCTACGAGCAGTACTTC. Protein product: CASSPRTGPYEQYF.